This T cell receptor (beta chain) was captured in a study of T cell repertoires in cytomegalovirus infection. Study summary: Public TCR beta signatures provided an indication of both CMV infection and a matching HLA type.

One entry per CDR3 protein results from TCRdb running MiXCR on the reads. The data show over 150,000 distinct CDR3 sequences, 15% to 20% seen once. Of note for this clonotype: As yet, its antigen is unknown.

The germline CDR1 and CDR2 sequences are SGHVS and FNYEAQ. The V gene lost 5 bases and the J gene lost 0 bases, with 13 bases spanning the gap. The CDR3 spans 15 residues. Study results and limitations: CMV-specific TCR beta clonotypes restricted by HLA-C were the ones dominating the ex vivo response.

This sequence was found in a human donor in good health (CMV status not recorded). Some clones in this sample may be carry-over from other donors' samples. The material sequenced was CD8+ T cells from PBMCs. The chain is built from TRBV7-6 and TRBJ1-1; D possibly corresponds to TRBD1 (6 bases). The CDR3 DNA sequence: TGTGCCAGCAGCCTGGGGGGGCCGATGAACACTGAAGCTTTCTTT. Residues: CASSLGGPMNTEAFF. The full variable domain, its missing parts supplied by reference TRBV7-6 and TRBJ1-1, is GAGVSQSPRYKVTKRGQDVALRCDPISGHVSLYWYRQALGQGPEFLTYFNYEAQQDKSGLPNDRFSAERPEGSISTLTIQRTEQRDSAMYRCASSLGGPMNTEAFFGQGTRLTVV.